This T cell receptor (beta chain) originates from a study of shared clonotypes between healthy human individuals. Naive-designated CD8 cells lacked CD45RO, were positively enriched for CCR7, and omitted terminally differentiated effector memory CD45RA+ cells. CDR1 MNHEY and CDR2 SMNVEV come from the germline V gene (reference sequence). CDR3 length equals 12 residues. Trimming removed 6 bases from V and 13 bases from J, with 16 bases in between. Sequenced by immunoSEQ multiplex PCR; TCRdb stores in-frame clones only, minus some. This table has roughly 2.1 million clones, 90% to 95% appearing once. This clone was seen only once.

This sequence was found in a man aged 18 to 30 in good health. Some clones in this sample may be carry-over from other donors' samples. V is TRBV27 and J is TRBJ2-1; no clear D. Sequencing was performed on naive CD8+ T cells from PBMCs. CDR3 protein: CASSQGFGPQFF. CDR3 bases: TGTGCCAGCAGCCAAGGTTTTGGCCCACAGTTCTTC.